The 6 T cell receptor beta chains below come from one sample, sequenced in a study of blood T cell repertoires in COVID-19 (dated by TCRdb to between 2020 and 2021). The library was obtained by the immunoSEQ multiplex PCR assay. TCRdb provides this immuneACCESS table in a form limited to in-frame rearrangements. Some clones are lacking; in checked studies, under half of them reflect an unresolved V gene, and why the rest are absent is not known. This sample holds some 120,000 clones; 60% to 80% were observed only once. The biggest ten clones account for around 5.5% of the sample. The sequencing sample was made of peripheral blood. The receptors derive from a man in his 60s with acute or convalescent COVID-19.

J is TRBJ1-1 and V is TRBV18, with D hard to call. The germline V and J ends were trimmed by 3 bases and 1 base, with 6 bases remaining between them. CDR3 length equals 13 residues. The germline gives CDR1 KGHSH, CDR2 LQKENI. This CDR3 is CASSPSQNTEAFF. DNA of the CDR3: TGTGCCAGCTCACCTTCACAGAACACTGAAGCTTTCTTT.

The genes are TRBV7-2 and TRBJ2-3, with 7 positions matching TRBD2. Per the germline V gene, CDR1 is SGHTA and CDR2 is FQGNSA. V was pared by 10 bases and J by 9 bases, with 10 bases of the junction left unmatched. CDR3 length: 12 amino acids. The CDR3 loop reads CATIIQTSTQYF. In DNA, the CDR3 is TGTGCCACCATTATCCAGACTAGCACGCAGTATTTT.

V is TRBV3-1 (or the pseudogene TRBV3-2) and J is TRBJ2-4, with D possibly matching TRBD2 (6 bases). The CDR3 sequence is 15 residues long. The ends were cut back, 3 bases at V and 11 bases at J, with 20 bases in the middle. CDR1 and CDR2 from the germline V gene are LGHDT and YNNKEL (reference sequence). The CDR3 here is CASSQGDSRANLQYF. The CDR3 DNA is TGTGCCAGCAGCCAGGGGGACTCACGGGCTAATCTTCAGTACTTC.

V usage is TRBV7-6 and J usage is TRBJ2-2; tentative D call: TRBD2 (5 bases). The V gene lost 5 bases and the J gene lost 6 bases, with 19 bases spanning the gap. CDR1 is SGHVS, CDR2 FNYEAQ, per germline. This CDR3 spans 16 amino acids. CDR3 nucleotides: TGTGCCAGCAGCCGTTTACAGTTGGGAGCCTCCGGGGAGCTGTTTTTT. This sequence encodes CASSRLQLGASGELFF.

The chain combines TRBV6-5 with TRBJ2-7; D possibly corresponds to TRBD2 (5 bases). The V gene lost 3 bases and the J gene lost 6 bases, with 15 bases spanning the gap. The CDR3 length is 14 residues. CDR1 and CDR2 (germline): MNHEY, SVGAGI. The CDR3 DNA reads as TGTGCCAGCAGTTATACCCGGGGAAGGATCGAGCAGTACTTC. Translating gives CASSYTRGRIEQYF.

The genes are TRBV19 and TRBJ1-1; TRBD1 agrees at 7 bases. Germline V gene sequence: CDR1 LNHDA, CDR2 SQIVND (reference sequence). CDR3 length: 15 residues. Unmatched junction bases numbered 5, after V lost 3 bases and J lost 1 base. This chain's CDR3 is CASSITDRANTEAFF. The CDR3 DNA reads as TGTGCCAGTAGTATTACTGACAGGGCGAACACTGAAGCTTTCTTT.